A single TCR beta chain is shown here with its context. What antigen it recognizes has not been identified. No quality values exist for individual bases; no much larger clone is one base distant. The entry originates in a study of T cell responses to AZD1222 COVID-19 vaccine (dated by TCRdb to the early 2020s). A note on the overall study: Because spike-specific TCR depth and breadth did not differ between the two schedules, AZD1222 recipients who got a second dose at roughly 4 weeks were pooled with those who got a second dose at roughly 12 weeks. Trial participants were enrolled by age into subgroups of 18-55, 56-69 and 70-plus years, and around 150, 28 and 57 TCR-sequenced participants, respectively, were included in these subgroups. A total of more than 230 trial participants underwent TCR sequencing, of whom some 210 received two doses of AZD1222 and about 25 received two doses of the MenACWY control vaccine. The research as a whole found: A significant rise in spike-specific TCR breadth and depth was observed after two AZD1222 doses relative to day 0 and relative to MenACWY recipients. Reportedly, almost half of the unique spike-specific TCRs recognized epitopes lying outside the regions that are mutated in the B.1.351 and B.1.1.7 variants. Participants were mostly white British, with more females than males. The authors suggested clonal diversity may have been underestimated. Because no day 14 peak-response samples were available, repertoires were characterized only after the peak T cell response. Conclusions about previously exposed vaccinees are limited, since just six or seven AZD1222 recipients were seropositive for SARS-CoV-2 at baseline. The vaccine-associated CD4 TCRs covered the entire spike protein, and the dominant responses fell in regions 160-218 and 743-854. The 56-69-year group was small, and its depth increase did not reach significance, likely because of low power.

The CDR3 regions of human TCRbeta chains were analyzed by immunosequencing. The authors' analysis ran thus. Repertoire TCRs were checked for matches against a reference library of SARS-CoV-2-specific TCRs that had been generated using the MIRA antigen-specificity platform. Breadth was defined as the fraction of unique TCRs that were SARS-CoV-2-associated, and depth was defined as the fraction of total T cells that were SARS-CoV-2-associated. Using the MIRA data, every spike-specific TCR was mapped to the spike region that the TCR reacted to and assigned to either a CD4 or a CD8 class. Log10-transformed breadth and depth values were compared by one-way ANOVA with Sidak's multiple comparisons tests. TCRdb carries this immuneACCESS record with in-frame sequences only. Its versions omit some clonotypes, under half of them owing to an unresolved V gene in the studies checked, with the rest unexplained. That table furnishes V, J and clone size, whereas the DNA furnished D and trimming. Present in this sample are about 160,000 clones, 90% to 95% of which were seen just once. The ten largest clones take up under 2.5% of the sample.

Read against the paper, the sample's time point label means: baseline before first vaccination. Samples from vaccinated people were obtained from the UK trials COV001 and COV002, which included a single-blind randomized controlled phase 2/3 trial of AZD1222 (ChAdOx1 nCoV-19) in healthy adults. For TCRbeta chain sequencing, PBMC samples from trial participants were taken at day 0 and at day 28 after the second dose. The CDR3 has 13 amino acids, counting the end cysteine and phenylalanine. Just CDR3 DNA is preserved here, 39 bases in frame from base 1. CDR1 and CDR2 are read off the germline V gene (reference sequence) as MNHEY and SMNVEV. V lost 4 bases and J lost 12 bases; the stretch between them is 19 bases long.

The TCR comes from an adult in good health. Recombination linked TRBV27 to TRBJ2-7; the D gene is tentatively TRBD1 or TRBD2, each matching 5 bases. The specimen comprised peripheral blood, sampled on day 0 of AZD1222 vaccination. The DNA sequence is TGTGCCAGCAGTTATCGTATCCGGGACCGCCTGTACTTC. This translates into CASSYRIRDRLYF.